These 11 T cell receptor beta chains share one sample of origin, sequenced in a study of T cell responses to AZD1222 COVID-19 vaccine. This table comes from immunoSEQ multiplex PCR, and its TCRdb copy is limited to in-frame clones, with some not included. Among 150,000 or so clones, 85% to 90% were seen once, and the ten largest hold 1.5% to 2%. The starting material was peripheral blood, obtained on day 0 of AZD1222 vaccination. The source of these receptors is an adult in good health.

V and J are TRBV19 and TRBJ2-6; D not certain. Trimming pared 2 bases from V and 0 bases from J, leaving 8 bases between. Looked up from germline, CDR1 is LNHDA and CDR2 is SQIVND (reference sequence). CDR3 size: 16 residues. DNA of the CDR3: TGTGCCAGTAGTATACTCCCGAGCTCTGGGGCCAACGTCCTGACTTTC. Residues: CASSILPSSGANVLTF.

V and J are TRBV7-9 and TRBJ2-7; D gene uncertain. V lost 1 base, J lost 0 bases, and 1 base lay in between. Germline CDR1 reads SEHNR; CDR2 reads FQNEAQ (reference sequence). This CDR3 has 12 amino acids. CDR3 in amino acids: CASSLVSYEQYF. The CDR3 coding sequence is TGTGCCAGCAGCTTAGTCTCCTACGAGCAGTACTTC. Variable domain in full (rest from reference TRBV7-9 and TRBJ2-7): DTGVSQNPRHKITKRGQNVTFRCDPISEHNRLYWYRQTLGQGPEFLTYFQNEAQLEKSRLLSDRFSAERPKGSFSTLEIQRTEQGDSAMYLCASSLVSYEQYFGPGTRLTVT.

The genes are TRBV10-3 and TRBJ1-4; 7 nucleotides match TRBD1. CDR1 is ENHRY and CDR2 is SYGVKD in the germline V gene. J was trimmed by 4 bases and V by 6 bases; bases with no gene match: 14. This CDR3 is built from 17 residues. This CDR3 reads CAISRQGRLGHNEKLFF. The CDR3 DNA follows: TGTGCCATCAGCAGACAGGGACGTCTTGGACATAATGAAAAACTGTTTTTT.

Here the CDR3 reads CASSTGQNAPNQPQHF. The CDR3 coding sequence is TGTGCCAGCAGCACGGGACAGAACGCCCCAAATCAGCCCCAGCATTTT. The V call is TRBV6-2 or TRBV6-3, the J call TRBJ1-5; TRBD1 matches 7 bases. Trimming took 6 bases from V and 4 from J; bases not matched to a gene: 12. Germline lookup yields CDR1 MNHEY and CDR2 SVGEGT. This CDR3 is built from 16 residues.

The chain combines TRBV23-1 with TRBJ1-5; a possible D gene is TRBD1 (6 bases). TRBV23-1 is assigned to the ORF class and has an uncertain function. This CDR3 region has 16 residues. Deletions cut 0 bases from V and 0 bases from J, with 9 bases between. CDR3 DNA: TGCGCCAGCAGTCAATCGCGACAGGATAGCAATCAGCCCCAGCATTTT. It encodes CASSQSRQDSNQPQHF.

This clone was found once. The genes are TRBV28 and TRBJ2-5; D unclear. Between the trimmed V and J ends, which lost 1 base and 1 base, there was a span of 7 bases. This CDR3 has 14 residues. Germline V lookup: CDR1 MDHEN, CDR2 SYDVKM. The CDR3: CASSLSQAQETQYF. The CDR3 DNA sequence: TGTGCCAGCAGTTTATCGCAGGCCCAAGAGACCCAGTACTTC.

This chain links TRBV30 with TRBJ2-7; D is ambiguous. V was pared by 3 bases and J by 2 bases, with 5 bases between. The CDR3 spans 11 residues. Germline-derived CDR1 and CDR2 are GTSNPN and SVGIG (reference sequence). CDR3 DNA sequence: TGTGCCTGGAGATTACCCTACGAGCAGTACTTC. It codes for CAWRLPYEQYF.

This chain connects TRBV11-3 to TRBJ2-7; maybe TRBD2 (5 bases). CDR1 SGHNT and CDR2 YENEEA come from the germline V gene. Deletions cut 3 bases from V and 4 bases from J, with 10 bases between. The CDR3 is 13 residues long. CDR3 protein: CASSFGSNYEQYF. In nucleotides, the CDR3 is TGTGCCAGCAGCTTTGGGAGCAATTACGAGCAGTACTTC.

The rearrangement uses TRBV6-6 and TRBJ2-5, with D tentatively TRBD1 (6 bases). Trimming took 6 bases from V and 1 from J, leaving 6 bases between them. This CDR3 region has 12 residues. Germline CDR1 and CDR2: MNHNY and SVGAGI (reference sequence). CDR3 protein: CASRDSQETQYF. The CDR3 nucleotides read TGTGCCAGCAGGGACAGCCAAGAGACCCAGTACTTC.

This chain connects TRBV6-2 or TRBV6-3 to TRBJ2-7; D remains unclear. This CDR3 is built from 12 residues. CDR1 MNHEY and CDR2 SVGEGT come from the germline V gene. V was cut by 5 bases and J by 3 bases, with 8 bases left in between. CDR3 nucleotides: TGTGCCAGCAGTCCGCAGGACTACGAGCAGTACTTC. This encodes CASSPQDYEQYF.

The chain recombines TRBV5-1 with TRBJ1-6, with D possibly matching TRBD1 (5 bases). Germline V gene lookup returns CDR1 SGHRS and CDR2 YFSETQ. Deletions cut 0 bases from V and 7 bases from J, with 20 bases between. There are 18 residues in the CDR3. CDR3 DNA sequence: TGCGCCAGCAGCTTGGACTCTCCCACGGTGCGGGGGAATTCACCCCTCCACTTT. This translates into CASSLDSPTVRGNSPLHF.